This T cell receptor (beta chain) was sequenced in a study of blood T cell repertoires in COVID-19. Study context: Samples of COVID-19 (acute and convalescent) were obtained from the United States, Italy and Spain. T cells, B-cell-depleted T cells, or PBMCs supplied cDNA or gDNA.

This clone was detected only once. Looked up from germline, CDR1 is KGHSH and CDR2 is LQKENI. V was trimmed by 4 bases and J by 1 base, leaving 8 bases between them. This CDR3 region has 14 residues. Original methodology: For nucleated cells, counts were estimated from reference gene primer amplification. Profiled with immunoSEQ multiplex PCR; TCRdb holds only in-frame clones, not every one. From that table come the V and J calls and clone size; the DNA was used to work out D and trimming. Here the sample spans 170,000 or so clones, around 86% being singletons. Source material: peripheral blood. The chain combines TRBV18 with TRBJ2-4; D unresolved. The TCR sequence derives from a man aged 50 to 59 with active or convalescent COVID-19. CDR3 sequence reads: CASSRESAKNIQYF. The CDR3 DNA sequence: TGTGCCAGCTCACGTGAGTCGGCCAAAAACATTCAGTACTTC.